These 25 T cell receptor beta chains share one sample of origin, sequenced in a study of T cells in Graves' hyperthyroidism and ophthalmopathy. Amplified TCR beta CDR3 regions came from RNA transcripts. When the TCR CDR3 underwent first-round RT-PCR, the HTBI primer set was used. TCRdb analysed the multiplex PCR reads with MiXCR anew, one entry per CDR3 protein. The sample includes roughly 380,000 distinct CDR3 sequences, about 18% of them seen just once. The sequenced sample was blood. Every receptor here comes from a woman younger than 30 with Graves' hyperthyroidism.

The rearrangement joins TRBV5-1 to TRBJ1-1; tentative D call: TRBD1 (6 bases). V lost 0 bases to trimming and J lost 3 bases, with 21 bases between them. The CDR3 runs to 18 residues. CDR1 and CDR2 (germline): SGHRS, YFSETQ. The CDR3 bases are TGCGCCAGCAGCTTGGCCTATGGGGGACAAGTGATGGACACTGAAGCTTTCTTT. Translating it yields CASSLAYGGQVMDTEAFF.

The chain links TRBV25-1 to TRBJ1-1; TRBD1 matches at 7 bases. V lost 2 bases to trimming and J lost 4 bases; unmatched junction nucleotides: 4. Looked up from germline, CDR1 is MGHDK and CDR2 is SYGVNS. The CDR3 loop spans 14 amino acids. In DNA form, the CDR3 reads TGTGCCAGCAGTGAACCCGACAGGGCCACTGAAGCTTTCTTT. Translation: CASSEPDRATEAFF.

The sample holds many counts of this clonotype. The chain is built from TRBV6-1 and TRBJ1-5; a possible D gene is TRBD1 (6 bases). Trimming stripped 1 base from V and 8 bases from J, with 12 bases between. This CDR3 contains 14 residues. The germline CDR1 and CDR2 sequences are MNHNS and SASEGT. CDR3 coding DNA: TGTGCCAGCAGTGAAGGGGGGCCTCTAGAGCCCCAGCATTTT. It translates to CASSEGGPLEPQHF.

This clonotype was picked up many times. The chain links TRBV27 to TRBJ2-7, with D unclear. V dropped 8 bases and J dropped 4 bases, with 9 bases sitting between them. CDR1 MNHEY and CDR2 SMNVEV come from the germline V gene (reference sequence). The CDR3 length is 11 residues. CDR3 in amino acids: CASGYQYEQYF. Written as DNA, the CDR3 is TGTGCCAGCGGATATCAGTACGAGCAGTACTTC.

Ten or more counts support this clonotype. This sequence joins TRBV29-1 and TRBJ2-5, with 11 bases identical to TRBD2. The CDR3 has 15 residues. Germline CDR1 and CDR2: SQVTM and ANQGSEA. V shed 4 bases and J 6 bases; nucleotides not matched to a gene: 10. Here the CDR3 reads CSVAPLAGELKTQYF. The CDR3 region has the DNA TGCAGCGTTGCCCCACTAGCGGGGGAACTGAAGACCCAGTACTTC.

About this clonotype: The conserved phenylalanine or tryptophan is not found at the CDR3 terminus, so this likely reflects a read error. V gene TRBV6-1 combines with J gene TRBJ1-5; 7 nucleotides line up with TRBD1. The germline gives CDR1 MNHNS, CDR2 SASEGT. V gave up 6 bases and J gave up 6 bases; unmatched junction bases: 11. This CDR3 comprises 15 residues. The CDR3 region is CASRTGSGVSQPQHV. The CDR3, as DNA: TGTGCCAGCAGGACAGGGTCAGGGGTGTCTCAGCCCCAGCATGTT.

This clonotype was counted many times. The rearrangement uses TRBV20-1 and TRBJ1-3; D is perhaps TRBD1 (6 bases). Between the trimmed V and J ends, which lost 3 bases and 2 bases, there was a span of 20 bases. CDR3 length: 17 residues. Germline V CDR1 and CDR2: DFQATT, SNEGSKA (reference sequence). CDR3 sequence (DNA): TGCAGTGCTAGTCGAGGGGGTGGCCGGGGCCCTGGAAACACCATATATTTT. Protein sequence: CSASRGGGRGPGNTIYF.

This clonotype was counted many times. One end of the junction fails to match germline, which may point to a read error. The rearrangement uses TRBV20-1 and TRBJ2-2; TRBD1 or TRBD2 may be the D gene (5 bases each). In germline, CDR1 is DFQATT, CDR2 SNEGSKA (reference sequence). The CDR3 spans 16 residues. The CDR3, as DNA: TGCAGTGCTAGTGAATGGGGACGGCCGAGCACCGGGGAGCTGCTTTTT. Translated: CSASEWGRPSTGELLF.

Many counts were recorded for this clonotype. The rearrangement joins TRBV6-1 to TRBJ2-6; D gene unclear. Trimming removed 6 bases at V and 0 bases at J, with 15 bases between. The length of the CDR3 is 17 residues. The germline CDR1 and CDR2 sequences are MNHNS and SASEGT. The CDR3 DNA reads as TGTGCCAGCAGCGTCTTACAACAGTACTCTGGGGCCAACGTCCTGACTTTC. Encoded protein: CASSVLQQYSGANVLTF.

This clonotype was picked up a small number of times. The rearrangement links TRBV5-5 to TRBJ2-7; possibly TRBD1 for D (5 bases). V was clipped by 0 bases and J by 4 bases, with 11 bases between them. CDR1 and CDR2 (germline): SGHKS, YYEKEE (reference sequence). This CDR3 region has 14 residues. In nucleotides, the CDR3 is TGTGCCAGCAGCTTGGAGGCCCAGGGTTACGAGCAGTACTTC. This translates into CASSLEAQGYEQYF. The entire variable domain, with the rest obtained from reference TRBV5-5 and TRBJ2-7, is as follows: DAGVTQSPTHLIKTRGQQVTLRCSPISGHKSVSWYQQVLGQGPQFIFQYYEKEERGRGNFPDRFSARQFPNYSSELNVNALLLGDSALYLCASSLEAQGYEQYFGPGTRLTVT.

The sample holds many counts of this clonotype. The V gene is TRBV7-6, the J gene TRBJ2-5; 8 bases fit TRBD2. This CDR3 has 15 amino acids. Looked up from germline, CDR1 is SGHVS and CDR2 is FNYEAQ. V shed 1 base, J shed 2 bases, and the junction held 3 bases outside the gene matches. CDR3 DNA: TGTGCCAGCAGCTTAGATCCTAGCGGGCAAGAGACCCAGTACTTC. It translates to CASSLDPSGQETQYF.

This clonotype was counted many times. The rearrangement uses TRBV5-5 and TRBJ1-2; 8 positions match TRBD1. V dropped 4 bases and J dropped 8; count of bases not matched to a gene: 10. This CDR3 contains 14 residues. Per germline, CDR1 SGHKS and CDR2 YYEKEE (reference sequence). The CDR3 region has the DNA TGTGCCAGCAGCCTTGACAGGGGATTGCTCGGCTACACCTTC. This translates into CASSLDRGLLGYTF.

There are many counts of this clonotype. The chain couples TRBV6-5 to TRBJ2-3; D is uncertain. The length of the CDR3 is 13 residues. Germline V lookup: CDR1 MNHEY, CDR2 SVGAGI. The ends were cut back, 2 bases at V and 2 bases at J, with 5 bases in the middle. The CDR3 is CASSYSDTDTQYF. As DNA, the CDR3 is TGTGCCAGCAGTTACAGCGACACAGATACGCAGTATTTT.

This clonotype showed up many times. This chain joins TRBV3-1 and TRBJ1-5, with a tentative D call TRBD1 (5 bases). The V and J ends lost 0 bases and 4 bases respectively, with 13 bases between them. The germline CDR1 and CDR2 sequences are LGHDT and YNNKEL (reference sequence). This CDR3 spans 16 amino acids. CDR3 nucleotides: TGTGCCAGCAGCCAAGATTGGGACGGTGGAAATCAGCCCCAGCATTTT. Amino acids: CASSQDWDGGNQPQHF.

This clonotype was counted ten times or more. The chain couples TRBV13 to TRBJ2-7; D unresolved. Germline lookup yields CDR1 PRHDT and CDR2 FYEKMQ (reference sequence). This CDR3 comprises 12 residues. V shed 2 bases and J shed 7 bases, with 9 bases lying between them. The CDR3 DNA reads as TGTGCCAGCAGCTTAATCAGTTCAGAGCAGTACTTC. Translation: CASSLISSEQYF.

This clonotype was recorded many times. The chain employs TRBV2 and TRBJ1-5; no clear D. V was clipped by 7 bases and J by 0 bases, with 7 bases between them. The length of the CDR3 is 13 residues. The germline V gene has CDR1 SNHLY and CDR2 FYNNEI. The CDR3 sequence is CASKGLSNQPQHF. CDR3 DNA sequence: TGTGCCAGCAAAGGTCTTAGCAATCAGCCCCAGCATTTT.

There are many counts of this clonotype. The gene calls are TRBV6-2 or TRBV6-3 and TRBJ1-2; 9 bases align to TRBD1. J gave up 7 bases and V 6 bases, and 24 bases lay outside the gene matches. The CDR3 covers 19 residues. Germline loops: CDR1 MNHEY, CDR2 SVGEGT. CDR3 DNA sequence: TGTGCCAGCAGCCCCAGGGTTTTAGGACAGGGGTCATCAGTTCGTGGCTACACCTTC. Translating it yields CASSPRVLGQGSSVRGYTF.

This clonotype came up many times. The gene calls are TRBV6-5 and TRBJ2-2, with D uncertain. Germline lookup yields CDR1 MNHEY and CDR2 SVGAGI. Trimming stripped 0 bases from V and 4 bases from J, with 12 bases between. The length of the CDR3 is 16 residues. The CDR3 region is CASSYSKTRSTGELFF. As DNA, the CDR3 is TGTGCCAGCAGTTACTCGAAGACCAGAAGCACCGGGGAGCTGTTTTTT.

This clonotype appeared many times. The gene calls are TRBV20-1 and TRBJ2-7, with no clear D. CDR1 and CDR2 from the germline V gene are DFQATT and SNEGSKA (reference sequence). The CDR3 is 10 residues long. V lost 3 bases and J lost 9, with 9 bases in between. The CDR3: CSASEIRQYF. The CDR3 region has the DNA TGCAGTGCTAGCGAGATAAGGCAGTACTTC.

This clonotype has just a few counts. This chain links TRBV6-1 with TRBJ1-6; 7 bases map to TRBD1. CDR1 and CDR2 from the germline V gene are MNHNS and SASEGT. CDR3 length: 16 amino acids. V shed 5 bases and J 7 bases; nucleotides not matched to a gene: 11. CDR3 coding DNA: TGTGCCAGCAGTCCACAGGGGTTTACGGCGAATTCACCCCTCCACTTT. Translating it yields CASSPQGFTANSPLHF.

The V gene is TRBV11-2, the J gene TRBJ2-2; D gene unclear. CDR3 size: 14 residues. Germline CDR1 and CDR2: SGHAT and FQNNGV. V was clipped by 4 bases and J by 0 bases, with 6 bases between them. CDR3 sequence: CASSSSSNTGELFF. CDR3 nucleotide sequence: TGTGCCAGCAGCTCGTCATCGAACACCGGGGAGCTGTTTTTT.

This clonotype was seen ten or more times. The chain joins TRBV12-3 or TRBV12-4 to TRBJ1-5; TRBD1 might be the D (5 bases). There are 15 residues in the CDR3. V was trimmed by 1 base and J by 2 bases, leaving 9 bases between them. CDR3 nucleotides: TGTGCCAGCAGTTTAGGCGGCAGGGGCAATCAGCCCCAGCATTTT. Translation: CASSLGGRGNQPQHF.

The sample holds one count of this clonotype. The V call is TRBV27, the J call TRBJ2-7; D tentatively reads TRBD1 or TRBD2 (6 bases each). The germline V gene encodes CDR1 MNHEY and CDR2 SMNVEV (reference sequence). The CDR3 is made up of 14 amino acids. Trimming removed 5 bases at V and 3 bases at J, with 14 bases between. The CDR3: CASSLGGSLYEQYF. Here the CDR3 DNA reads TGTGCCAGCAGTCTGGGGGGCAGTCTCTACGAGCAGTACTTC.

This clonotype was seen repeatedly, ten times or more. The chain couples TRBV24-1 to TRBJ1-2, with D possibly matching TRBD1 (5 bases). CDR1 KGHDR and CDR2 SFDVKD come from the germline V gene. The CDR3 extends over 13 amino acids. V was pared by 1 base and J by 5 bases, with 7 bases between. The CDR3 sequence: CATSDFGGYGYTF. The CDR3 DNA is TGTGCCACCAGTGATTTCGGGGGGTATGGCTACACCTTC.

The chain employs TRBV7-6 and TRBJ1-2; unclear D gene. The CDR3 loop spans 14 amino acids. V was shortened by 5 bases and J by 2 bases, with 12 bases between the two germline ends. The germline V gene has CDR1 SGHVS and CDR2 FNYEAQ. The CDR3 nucleotides are TGTGCCAGCAGCGCAGGCGGGGAGAACTATGGCTACACCTTC. Protein: CASSAGGENYGYTF.